What follows are 26 T cell receptor beta chains derived from one specimen sequenced in a study of T-cell memory formation after mild COVID-19. TCRdb reanalysed the 5' RACE reads using MiXCR and keeps one entry per CDR3 protein. The table includes 45,000 or so distinct CDR3 sequences, less than 8% detected once. The sequenced sample was PBMCs or a T cell subset sorted from them (not recorded which). Receptor source: an adult who had mild COVID-19 (a few samples of this study predate the infection). Cell type and time point are not known.

This clonotype was seen a few times. This chain uses TRBV7-2 with TRBJ1-2, with D unclear. The CDR3 contains 13 residues. The V gene lost 4 bases and the J gene lost 5 bases, with 11 bases spanning the gap. The germline V gene encodes CDR1 SGHTA and CDR2 FQGNSA. The CDR3 is CASSYGGTYGYTF. DNA for the CDR3: TGTGCCAGCAGCTACGGAGGAACTTATGGCTACACCTTC.

The chain is built from TRBV7-2 and TRBJ1-2; maybe TRBD1 (6 bases). V was clipped by 5 bases and J by 2 bases, with 21 bases between them. Germline V gene sequence: CDR1 SGHTA, CDR2 FQGNSA. The CDR3 is 17 residues long. The CDR3 coding sequence is TGTGCCAGCAGCCCCTACCAAGTGGGGGCAGGGAACTATGGCTACACCTTC. This codes for CASSPYQVGAGNYGYTF.

This clonotype has a count of ten or more. This chain joins TRBV7-2 and TRBJ2-1; 9 bases match TRBD2. CDR1 and CDR2 from the germline V gene are SGHTA and FQGNSA. Trimming at V came to 1 base and at J to 7 bases, leaving 8 bases not matched to a gene. This CDR3 has 16 residues. The CDR3 DNA reads as TGTGCCAGCAGCTTAGGCCCAGCGGGAGGCATTAATGAGCAGTTCTTC. Amino acids: CASSLGPAGGINEQFF.

The table lists this clonotype with many counts. The chain recombines TRBV20-1 with TRBJ1-1, with D perhaps matching TRBD1 (5 bases). Germline V gene data show CDR1 as DFQATT and CDR2 as SNEGSKA (reference sequence). The V end lost 5 bases, the J end lost 3 bases, and 13 bases lay between the germline ends. This CDR3 spans 13 amino acids. The CDR3 bases are TGCAGTGCTCGCGGGACGTCTTACACTGAAGCTTTCTTT. This codes for CSARGTSYTEAFF.

The genes are TRBV4-2 and TRBJ2-5, with D hard to call. V was pared by 4 bases and J by 2 bases, with 14 bases between. Per germline, CDR1 LGHNA and CDR2 YNFKEQ. The CDR3 runs 15 residues. CDR3: CASSPPTTAQETQYF. The CDR3 DNA reads TGTGCCAGCAGCCCTCCAACTACAGCACAAGAGACCCAGTACTTC.

This clonotype was seen repeatedly, ten times or more. This chain joins TRBV5-1 and TRBJ2-5; D is unclear. This CDR3 is built from 13 residues. Germline V gene lookup returns CDR1 SGHRS and CDR2 YFSETQ. V lost 4 bases, J lost 2 bases, and 9 bases lay in between. CDR3 nucleotides: TGCGCCAGCAGCCTATTAATACAAGAGACCCAGTACTTC. The encoded protein is CASSLLIQETQYF.

The rearrangement joins TRBV27 to TRBJ1-5; D ambiguous. The CDR3 is 12 amino acids. V dropped 5 bases and J dropped 4 bases, with 6 bases sitting between them. Looked up from germline, CDR1 is MNHEY and CDR2 is SMNVEV (reference sequence). The CDR3 coding sequence is TGTGCCAGCAGTGCGCATAATCAGCCCCAGCATTTT. Amino acid sequence: CASSAHNQPQHF.

V and J are TRBV25-1 and TRBJ2-4; the match to TRBD2 covers 12 bases. Trimming removed 8 bases from V and 7 bases from J; junction bases left unmatched: 12. CDR3 length: 16 residues. Germline V gives CDR1 MGHDK, CDR2 SYGVNS. CDR3 in DNA: TGTGCCAGCGGCCCGGGGCGGGGACTAGCGGGTAACATTCAGTACTTC. This codes for CASGPGRGLAGNIQYF. The entire variable domain, with the rest obtained from reference TRBV25-1 and TRBJ2-4, is as follows: EADIYQTPRYLVIGTGKKITLECSQTMGHDKMYWYQQDPGMELHLIHYSYGVNSTEKGDLSSESTVSRIRTEHFPLTLESARPSHTSQYLCASGPGRGLAGNIQYFGAGTRLSVL.

This clonotype was seen many times. The chain employs TRBV9 and TRBJ2-5; D uncertain. Trimming cost V 3 bases and J 1 base, with 13 bases left between them. Germline loops: CDR1 SGDLS, CDR2 YYNGEE. The CDR3 loop spans 15 amino acids. The CDR3 loop reads CASSAREGFQETQYF. The CDR3 DNA is TGTGCCAGCAGCGCGAGAGAAGGTTTCCAAGAGACCCAGTACTTC. The complete variable domain, with remaining parts taken from reference TRBV9 and TRBJ2-5, reads DSGVTQTPKHLITATGQRVTLRCSPRSGDLSVYWYQQSLDQGLQFLIQYYNGEERAKGNILERFSAQQFPDLHSELNLSSLELGDSALYFCASSAREGFQETQYFGPGTRLLVL.

This clonotype was observed a few times. J is TRBJ1-2 and V is TRBV7-2; 8 positions agree with TRBD1. V shed 3 bases, J shed 4 bases, and the junction held 4 bases outside the gene matches. CDR3 length equals 14 residues. CDR1 SGHTA and CDR2 FQGNSA come from the germline V gene. The CDR3 DNA is TGTGCCAGCAGCTTCGACAGGGGTATCTATGGCTACACCTTC. It codes for CASSFDRGIYGYTF.

This clonotype was counted at least ten times. The chain combines TRBV12-3 or TRBV12-4 with TRBJ1-1, with D unclear. The CDR3 length is 12 residues. Between the trimmed V and J ends, which lost 4 bases and 7 bases, there was a span of 10 bases. The DNA of the CDR3 is TGTGCCAGCAGTTCCCGACCCCTTGAAGCTTTCTTT. Amino acid sequence: CASSSRPLEAFF.

The V gene is TRBV7-9, the J gene TRBJ1-1; tentatively, D is TRBD1 (5 bases). The CDR3 is 14 residues long. V lost 5 bases and J 4 bases, leaving 14 bases between the germline ends. Germline-derived CDR1 and CDR2 are SEHNR and FQNEAQ (reference sequence). The CDR3 sequence: CASSPRGQGTEAFF. The DNA of the CDR3 is TGTGCCAGCAGCCCTCGAGGCCAGGGCACTGAAGCTTTCTTT.

The chain combines TRBV4-1 with TRBJ2-1; 11 nucleotides align to TRBD1. J lost 3 bases, V lost 3 bases, and 1 base had no gene match. Germline V gene sequence: CDR1 MGHRA, CDR2 YSYEKL. CDR3 length equals 15 residues. CDR3 protein: CASSQGQGVYNEQFF. The CDR3 bases are TGCGCCAGCAGCCAGGGACAGGGGGTCTACAATGAGCAGTTCTTC.

The chain's CDR3 is CAWKIGQTNEKLFF. The CDR3 coding sequence is TGTGCCTGGAAAATTGGGCAGACTAATGAAAAACTGTTTTTT. This chain joins TRBV30 and TRBJ1-4; D uncertain. Germline loops: CDR1 GTSNPN, CDR2 SVGIG (reference sequence). The V end was cut by 4 bases, the J end by 2 bases, with 11 bases between. This CDR3 comprises 14 residues.

This chain links TRBV14 with TRBJ2-5; 7 bases match TRBD1. Germline lookup yields CDR1 SGHDN and CDR2 FVKESK. Trimming removed 1 base from V and 5 bases from J; junction bases left unmatched: 10. This CDR3 has 16 amino acids. This CDR3 reads CASSQGGIQGQETQYF. In DNA form, the CDR3 reads TGTGCCAGCAGCCAAGGGGGAATACAGGGGCAGGAGACCCAGTACTTC.

This clonotype was seen at least ten times. The chain uses TRBV6-5 and TRBJ2-5; D may be TRBD2 (5 bases). V was cut by 11 bases and J by 4 bases, with 14 bases left in between. Germline-derived CDR1 and CDR2 are MNHEY and SVGAGI. CDR3 length: 12 amino acids. This CDR3 is CAASGNGETQYF. The CDR3 nucleotides are TGTGCCGCCAGCGGAAATGGAGAGACCCAGTACTTC.

This clonotype was seen a few times. The chain has TRBV12-3 or TRBV12-4 and TRBJ1-1, with D perhaps matching TRBD1 (5 bases). The V gene lost 4 bases and the J gene lost 5 bases, with 17 bases spanning the gap. There are 15 residues in the CDR3. The CDR3 loop is CASSSNRGSGTEAFF. The CDR3 bases are TGTGCCAGCAGTTCGAACCGGGGCTCGGGGACTGAAGCTTTCTTT.

This clonotype appeared a few times. The chain joins TRBV18 to TRBJ2-5; possibly TRBD2 for D (6 bases). V was cut by 4 bases and J by 0 bases, with 9 bases left in between. CDR1 KGHSH and CDR2 LQKENI come from the germline V gene. The CDR3 consists of 14 residues. The CDR3 here is CASSQDYDQETQYF. Written as DNA, the CDR3 is TGTGCCAGCTCACAGGACTACGACCAAGAGACCCAGTACTTC. The complete variable domain, with remaining parts taken from reference TRBV18 and TRBJ2-5, reads NAGVMQNPRHLVRRRGQEARLRCSPMKGHSHVYWYRQLPEEGLKFMVYLQKENIIDESGMPKERFSAEFPKEGPSILRIQQVVRGDSAAYFCASSQDYDQETQYFGPGTRLLVL.

The chain employs TRBV29-1 and TRBJ2-3; D uncertain. The V gene lost 4 bases and the J gene lost 7 bases, with 12 bases spanning the gap. This CDR3 contains 12 residues. Germline V gene data show CDR1 as SQVTM and CDR2 as ANQGSEA. CDR3 DNA sequence: TGCAGCGTTGTACTGGGGTCTAATACGCAGTATTTT. It codes for CSVVLGSNTQYF.

This clonotype was detected only a few times. The V and J genes are TRBV3-1 and TRBJ2-1; no clear D. Germline CDR1 and CDR2: LGHDT and YNNKEL (reference sequence). CDR3 length equals 14 residues. V was pared by 0 bases and J by 8 bases, with 11 bases between. The CDR3 DNA reads as TGTGCCAGCAGCCAAGATCTTTGGTCCTATGAGCAGTTCTTC. It codes for CASSQDLWSYEQFF.

This clonotype was counted a few times. The genes are TRBV7-2 and TRBJ2-3; TRBD2 matches 10 bases. Germline V gene lookup returns CDR1 SGHTA and CDR2 FQGNSA. After removal of 1 base from V and 2 bases from J, the junction contained 3 bases not matched to a gene. CDR3 length: 16 residues. CDR3 sequence: CASSLVGTSATDTQYF. In DNA, the CDR3 is TGTGCCAGCAGCTTAGTCGGGACTAGCGCCACAGATACGCAGTATTTT.

The chain combines TRBV11-3 with TRBJ1-3, with D unresolved. The germline CDR1 and CDR2 sequences are SGHNT and YENEEA. The ends were cut back, 1 base at V and 0 bases at J, with 4 bases in the middle. The CDR3 has 14 residues. As DNA, the CDR3 is TGTGCCAGCAGCTTAGTATCCTCTGGAAACACCATATATTTT. Translating it yields CASSLVSSGNTIYF.

This clonotype occurred many times. CDR3 sequence: CASSQDVSRGEQFF. The CDR3 bases are TGTGCCAGCAGCCAAGATGTTTCGCGCGGTGAGCAGTTCTTC. This chain uses TRBV3-1 with TRBJ2-1, with unresolved D. The CDR3 sequence is 14 residues long. Deletions cut 0 bases from V and 9 bases from J, with 12 bases between. Looked up from germline, CDR1 is LGHDT and CDR2 is YNNKEL (reference sequence).

This clonotype occurred many times. The V call is TRBV10-3, the J call TRBJ2-2; no reliable D call. Germline assignment: CDR1 ENHRY and CDR2 SYGVKD. V lost 2 bases and J lost 6, with 7 bases in between. The CDR3 length is 13 residues. Here the CDR3 reads CAISEKTPGELFF. The CDR3 DNA reads as TGTGCCATCAGTGAGAAAACCCCCGGGGAGCTGTTTTTT.

This clonotype was seen ten or more times. The chain carries TRBV24-1 and TRBJ2-1, with unresolved D. The length of the CDR3 is 12 residues. Germline CDR1 reads KGHDR; CDR2 reads SFDVKD. Deletions cut 4 bases from V and 5 bases from J, with 5 bases between. The CDR3 reads CATSDLDNEQFF. The CDR3, as DNA: TGTGCCACCAGTGACCTGGACAATGAGCAGTTCTTC.

The chain has TRBV12-3 or TRBV12-4 and TRBJ1-1; D is unresolved. This CDR3 is built from 13 residues. The germline V and J ends were trimmed by 5 bases and 6 bases, with 13 bases remaining between them. The chain's CDR3 is CASSHHLGPEAFF. The CDR3 DNA sequence: TGTGCCAGCAGTCACCATCTGGGCCCTGAAGCTTTCTTT.